This T cell receptor beta chain came from a study of blood T cell repertoires in COVID-19. Turning to the study itself: Sample material is recorded as cDNA or gDNA derived from T cells, B-cell-depleted T cells, or PBMCs.

Data came from immunoSEQ multiplex PCR; TCRdb stores just in-frame clones and leaves some out. The table records hundreds of thousands of clones, roughly nine tenths of them present only once. Sequences were obtained from PBMCs or T cells enriched from blood (not recorded which). The origin of this receptor is a man aged 25 to 45 who had recovered from COVID-19.

As DNA, the CDR3 is TGTGCCAGCAGTTTCAGGGGGCACGAGACCCAGTACTTC. It yields the protein CASSFRGHETQYF. The V gene is TRBV12-3 or TRBV12-4, the J gene TRBJ2-5; 8 positions match TRBD1. The CDR3 sequence is 13 residues long. The trim removed 3 bases at V and 5 bases at J, leaving 2 bases unmatched.